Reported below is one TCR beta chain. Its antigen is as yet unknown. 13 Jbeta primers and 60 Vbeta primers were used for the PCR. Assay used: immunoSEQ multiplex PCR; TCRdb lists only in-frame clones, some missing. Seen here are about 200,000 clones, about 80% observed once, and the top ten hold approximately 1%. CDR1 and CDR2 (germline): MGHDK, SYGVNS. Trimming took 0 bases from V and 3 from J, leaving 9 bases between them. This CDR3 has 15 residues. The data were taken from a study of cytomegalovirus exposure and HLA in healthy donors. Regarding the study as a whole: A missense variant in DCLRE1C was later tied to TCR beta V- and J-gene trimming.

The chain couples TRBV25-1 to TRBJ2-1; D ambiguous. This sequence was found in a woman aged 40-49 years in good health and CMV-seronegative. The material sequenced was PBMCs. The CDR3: CASSEYRLNYNEQFF. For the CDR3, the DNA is TGTGCCAGCAGTGAATACCGACTGAACTACAATGAGCAGTTCTTC.